This T cell receptor beta chain was retrieved from a study of beta chain features in type 1 diabetes. Findings of the study overall: Across patients, naive, central memory and Treg TCRB repertoires exhibited apparently greater similarity than was observed across healthy donors. Among patients with Type 1 diabetes, TCRB CDR3s were moderately but significantly shorter in every one of the four CD4+ subsets. Insertion counts at VDJ junctions were lower in type 1 diabetes patients, who also showed more deletions there.

Sorting that relied on CD45RO/CCR7/CD25/CD127/CD95/CD27 yielded CD4+ naive, central memory, regulatory and stem cell-like memory cells. This clone was found a few times. Its target is unknown. The whole isolated RNA underwent reverse transcription, so sequencing captured expressed TCRB transcripts. Only in-frame clones appear in the TCRdb table, and some are missing; sequencing was by immunoSEQ multiplex PCR. This sample has 500,000 to 800,000 clones, with around 12% found just once. Germline CDR1 LNHDA, CDR2 SQIVND (reference sequence). This CDR3 is 16 amino acids long. Losses at the gene ends were 1 base for V and 9 bases for J; bases not matched to a gene: 7.

The chain has TRBV19 and TRBJ2-1, with 12 bases identical to TRBD1. Sequenced sample: naive CD4+ T cells from blood. The sequence was collected from a man aged 30 to 39 with type 1 diabetes. The CDR3 nucleotides are TGTGCCAGTAGTATAGTAGTTGGGACAGGGGGCGTTGAGCAGTTCTTC. As protein: CASSIVVGTGGVEQFF.